Sequencing of this T cell receptor beta chain was carried out in a study of T-cell memory formation after mild COVID-19. This clonotype has just a few counts. Its specificity is unknown. Overall study results and limits: The study found contracting CD4+ clones mainly in CM and EM and contracting CD8+ clones in EMRA. The finding that pre-infection memory included some responding clones suggested that cross-reactive memory joined. Later expanders leaned CD4+, whereas clones that contracted between day 15 and 85 were balanced CD4/CD8.

TCRdb fed the 5' RACE reads into MiXCR, producing one record per CDR3 protein. Here the sample spans about 250,000 distinct CDR3 sequences, about 17% being singletons. Germline V gene data show CDR1 as SGHRS and CDR2 as YFSETQ. V lost 0 bases to trimming and J lost 0 bases, with 14 bases between them. This CDR3 comprises 17 residues. The source is a man younger than 35 who had mild COVID-19 (a few samples of this study predate the infection). Cell type and time point are not known. The V gene is TRBV5-1, the J gene TRBJ2-3, with D tentatively TRBD1 (6 bases). What was sequenced was PBMCs or a T cell subset sorted from them (not recorded which). The CDR3 coding sequence is TGCGCCAGCAGCTTGGCCAGGGGCAGGTTTAGCACAGATACGCAGTATTTT. Residues: CASSLARGRFSTDTQYF.